The 22 T cell receptor beta chains presented below share a single source sample, sequenced in a study of control samples from healthy donors and cancer patients. Only in-frame clones appear in the TCRdb table, and some are missing; sequencing was by immunoSEQ multiplex PCR. The sample has about 130,000 clones, more than 80% seen once. Sequenced input: blood. The receptor set was obtained from a man aged 18 to 30 in good health.

This sequence joins TRBV29-1 and TRBJ2-2; D gene unclear. Trimming cost V 5 bases and J 3 bases, with 19 bases left between them. CDR1 and CDR2 from the germline V gene are SQVTM and ANQGSEA. CDR3 length: 16 amino acids. The CDR3 spells CSVNEARSVDTGELFF. As DNA, the CDR3 is TGCAGCGTTAATGAGGCCAGATCTGTGGACACCGGGGAGCTGTTTTTT.

The rearrangement joins TRBV6-5 to TRBJ2-2; TRBD2 matches 7 bases. Germline assignment: CDR1 MNHEY and CDR2 SVGAGI. The J segment lost 5 bases and the V segment lost 0 bases, leaving 6 bases of the junction unmatched. The length of the CDR3 is 16 residues. The CDR3 sequence: CASSYSAGVGTGELFF. CDR3 DNA sequence: TGTGCCAGCAGTTACTCTGCGGGAGTAGGGACCGGGGAGCTGTTTTTT.

This clone has just one count. The chain recombines TRBV6-6 with TRBJ1-2; 7 nucleotides line up with TRBD1. Germline CDR1 is MNHNY and CDR2 is SVGAGI (reference sequence). V shed 6 bases, J shed 8 bases, and the junction held 6 bases outside the gene matches. The CDR3 consists of 12 residues. The CDR3, as DNA: TGTGCCAGCAGCTTGACAGGGCAGGGCTACACCTTC. Residues: CASSLTGQGYTF.

The rearrangement uses TRBV18 and TRBJ1-1; TRBD1 might be the D (6 bases). The germline gives CDR1 KGHSH, CDR2 LQKENI. The CDR3 extends over 14 amino acids. The V and J ends lost 6 bases and 1 base respectively, with 12 bases between them. CDR3 sequence (DNA): TGTGCCAGCTCTCAAGGGGGGGCGAACACTGAAGCTTTCTTT. It is translated as CASSQGGANTEAFF. Using reference TRBV18 and TRBJ1-1 for the parts outside the CDR3, the full variable domain is NAGVMQNPRHLVRRRGQEARLRCSPMKGHSHVYWYRQLPEEGLKFMVYLQKENIIDESGMPKERFSAEFPKEGPSILRIQQVVRGDSAAYFCASSQGGANTEAFFGQGTRLTVV.

CDR3 sequence reads: CASSGGTGSQPQHF. The DNA for the CDR3 is TGTGCCAGTAGCGGGGGGACAGGGAGCCAGCCCCAGCATTTT. V gene TRBV19 combines with J gene TRBJ1-5; 9 bases map to TRBD1. The V gene's germline CDR1 is LNHDA and CDR2 SQIVND (reference sequence). The trim removed 6 bases at V and 7 bases at J, leaving 7 bases unmatched. The CDR3 sequence is 14 residues long.

The CDR3 bases are TGCAGCGTCGTTCTAGCGGCAAACTACGAGCAGTACTTC. This encodes CSVVLAANYEQYF. The V and J genes are TRBV29-1 and TRBJ2-7; TRBD2 aligns across 7 bases. The CDR3 runs to 13 residues. V trimming: 6 bases; J trimming: 3 bases; junction bases outside the gene matches: 8. Germline values: CDR1 SQVTM, CDR2 ANQGSEA.

The chain carries TRBV6-5 and TRBJ1-6; 7 bases fit TRBD1. The germline V gene has CDR1 MNHEY and CDR2 SVGAGI. This CDR3 spans 16 amino acids. The V gene end was trimmed by 0 bases and the J gene end by 10 bases; junction bases not matched to a gene: 9. The CDR3 spells CASSYSGDRVGSPLHF. The DNA of the CDR3 is TGTGCCAGCAGTTACTCGGGTGACAGGGTCGGGTCACCCCTCCACTTT.

The rearrangement uses TRBV3-1 (or the pseudogene TRBV3-2) and TRBJ1-2; D unresolved. Germline lookup yields CDR1 LGHDT and CDR2 YNNKEL (reference sequence). This CDR3 comprises 13 residues. Trimming took off 4 bases at V and 8 bases at J, with 14 bases between the two ends. The CDR3 loop reads CASSRAGGYGYTF. The CDR3 DNA sequence: TGTGCCAGCAGCCGGGCGGGAGGTTACGGCTACACCTTC.

The rearrangement links TRBV14 to TRBJ1-4, with a tentative D call TRBD1 (5 bases). The CDR3 runs 15 residues. The V gene's germline CDR1 is SGHDN and CDR2 FVKESK. V lost 4 bases and J lost 7, with 16 bases in between. The CDR3: CASSRRGVGGEKLFF. CDR3 nucleotide sequence: TGTGCCAGCAGCCGAAGGGGTGTGGGGGGTGAAAAACTGTTTTTT.

The V and J genes are TRBV20-1 and TRBJ2-1; perhaps TRBD1 as D (5 bases). This CDR3 comprises 14 residues. CDR1 and CDR2 (germline): DFQATT, SNEGSKA (reference sequence). The germline V and J ends were trimmed by 3 bases and 15 bases, with 24 bases remaining between them. Here the CDR3 reads CSASEGDSDGTRFF. The CDR3 region has the DNA TGCAGTGCTAGTGAAGGGGATAGTGACGGTACCAGGTTCTTC.

The V call is TRBV2, the J call TRBJ1-1, with D uncertain. With 4 bases removed from V and 11 bases from J, the gap between germline ends came to 11 bases. The CDR3 runs 11 residues. CDR1 is SNHLY, CDR2 FYNNEI, per germline. Here the CDR3 DNA reads TGTGCCAGCAGTGGGCAGGTGGCGGCTTTCTTT. Protein product: CASSGQVAAFF. The whole variable domain, filled in from reference TRBV2 and TRBJ1-1, reads EPEVTQTPSHQVTQMGQEVILRCVPISNHLYFYWYRQILGQKVEFLVSFYNNEISEKSEIFDDQFSVERPDGSNFTLKIRSTKLEDSAMYFCASSGQVAAFFGQGTRLTVV.

The chain couples TRBV5-1 to TRBJ2-3, with D possibly being TRBD2 (6 bases). The CDR3 is 14 residues long. Germline V gene lookup returns CDR1 SGHRS and CDR2 YFSETQ. V was clipped by 4 bases and J by 3 bases, with 12 bases between them. The CDR3, as DNA: TGCGCCAGCAGCCGACTAGGTTATACAGATACGCAGTATTTT. This codes for CASSRLGYTDTQYF.

The chain carries TRBV7-9 and TRBJ1-5; 7 bases match TRBD1. The CDR3 extends over 14 amino acids. Germline lookup yields CDR1 SEHNR and CDR2 FQNEAQ (reference sequence). Trimming at V came to 5 bases and at J to 5 bases, leaving 6 bases not matched to a gene. The CDR3 nucleotides read TGTGCCAGCAGCGGGGACAGCGGCTATCAGCCCCAGCATTTT. Its translation: CASSGDSGYQPQHF.

The gene calls are TRBV9 and TRBJ2-1; D might be TRBD1 or TRBD2, each matching 5 bases. The germline V gene encodes CDR1 SGDLS and CDR2 YYNGEE. The CDR3 has 16 amino acids. Trimming took 0 bases from V and 8 from J, leaving 18 bases between them. The CDR3 loop is CASSVGTGAGGDEQFF. The CDR3 nucleotides are TGTGCCAGCAGCGTAGGGACTGGGGCCGGAGGCGATGAGCAGTTCTTC.

The gene calls are TRBV20-1 and TRBJ1-2, with TRBD1 matching 9 bases. Germline trimming cut 6 bases from V and 12 bases from J; bases unmatched to any gene: 5. Germline CDR1 is DFQATT and CDR2 is SNEGSKA (reference sequence). The CDR3 is made up of 10 amino acids. Here the CDR3 DNA reads TGCAGTGCAGGGGACAGGGAAGACACCTTC. It is translated as CSAGDREDTF.

A few counts support this clone. This chain joins TRBV11-3 and TRBJ2-7; D call uncertain. CDR1 SGHNT and CDR2 YENEEA come from the germline V gene. Between the trimmed V and J ends, which lost 1 base and 0 bases, there was a span of 13 bases. This CDR3 is 16 amino acids long. CDR3 bases: TGTGCCAGCAGCTTAGTATCGGGCCGCCACTCCTACGAGCAGTACGTC. Translation gives CASSLVSGRHSYEQYV.

V usage is TRBV29-1 and J usage is TRBJ2-5; possibly TRBD2 for D (5 bases). The CDR3 is 12 amino acids. Germline V gives CDR1 SQVTM, CDR2 ANQGSEA. Deletions cut 3 bases from V and 5 bases from J, with 10 bases between. CDR3 nucleotides: TGCAGCGTTGAGCTAGCAAGGGAGACCCAGTACTTC. Its translation is CSVELARETQYF.

This clone was seen only a few times. The chain recombines TRBV7-9 with TRBJ1-2, with D maybe TRBD1 (6 bases). Germline values: CDR1 SEHNR, CDR2 FQNEAQ (reference sequence). The V and J ends lost 4 bases and 4 bases respectively, with 19 bases between them. The CDR3 has 16 amino acids. The CDR3 sequence: CASSSSSSRGVYGYTF. DNA of the CDR3: TGTGCCAGCAGCTCCTCCTCGAGCAGGGGAGTCTATGGCTACACCTTC.

The rearrangement links TRBV27 to TRBJ2-3; tentatively, D is TRBD1 (5 bases). This CDR3 spans 13 amino acids. Looked up from germline, CDR1 is MNHEY and CDR2 is SMNVEV (reference sequence). V was clipped by 8 bases and J by 0 bases, with 9 bases between them. This CDR3 reads CASRRVSTDTQYF. The DNA of the CDR3 is TGTGCCAGCCGCAGGGTAAGCACAGATACGCAGTATTTT.

V and J are TRBV9 and TRBJ2-1, with 8 nucleotides matching TRBD2. This CDR3 is built from 16 residues. Germline V lookup: CDR1 SGDLS, CDR2 YYNGEE. V was pared by 4 bases and J by 8 bases, with 14 bases of the junction left unmatched. As DNA, the CDR3 is TGTGCCAGCAGCTCGAGGCTTAGCGGGGAGAGGGATGAGCAGTTCTTC. It encodes CASSSRLSGERDEQFF.

The rearrangement joins TRBV28 to TRBJ2-1; 7 bases map to TRBD1. The ends lost 4 bases at V and 2 bases at J; junction bases unmatched: 2. Germline V CDR1 and CDR2: MDHEN, SYDVKM. The CDR3 is 14 residues long. CDR3 bases: TGTGCCAGCAGTTGGGACAGAACCTACAATGAGCAGTTCTTC. Translating it yields CASSWDRTYNEQFF. Full variable domain (outside the CDR3, taken from reference TRBV28 and TRBJ2-1): DVKVTQSSRYLVKRTGEKVFLECVQDMDHENMFWYRQDPGLGLRLIYFSYDVKMKEKGDIPEGYSVSREKKERFSLILESASTNQTSMYLCASSWDRTYNEQFFGPGTRLTVL.

This clone was seen a single time. The chain combines TRBV30 with TRBJ1-6; D is possibly TRBD1 (5 bases). Germline-derived CDR1 and CDR2 are GTSNPN and SVGIG (reference sequence). Deletions cut 7 bases from V and 0 bases from J, with 16 bases between. CDR3 length equals 16 residues. Here the CDR3 reads CASDSKRSSYNSPLHF. CDR3 nucleotide sequence: TGTGCCTCCGACAGCAAACGGAGCTCCTATAATTCACCCCTCCACTTT.